Sequencing of this T cell receptor (beta chain) was carried out in a study of shared clonotypes between healthy human individuals. As for the study in general: For every donor, three CD4 naive, three CD4 memory, two CD8 naive and one CD8 memory plates were used.

The CDR3 contains 20 residues. The J segment lost 4 bases and the V segment lost 4 bases, leaving 25 bases of the junction unmatched. Germline V gives CDR1 SGHRS, CDR2 YFSETQ. Authors' analysis steps: ImmunoSEQ output lacked quality scores and full-length reads, limiting matched filtering. Data came from immunoSEQ multiplex PCR; TCRdb stores just in-frame clones and leaves some out. From that table come the V and J calls and clone size; the DNA was used to work out D and trimming. Altogether under 1,900,000 clones are present, just under 99% being singletons, with the ten largest covering about 0.4%. The investigators split CD4+ cells into a CD45RA+ naive subset and a CD45RA-negative memory subset.

The J gene is TRBJ2-7, the V gene TRBV5-1; TRBD1 agrees at 8 bases. Source material: naive CD4+ T cells sorted from blood. Specified subset: CD45RA+ positively selected. The TCR sequence derives from a man aged 25 to 40 in good health. CDR3: CASSPLRGNLDRGGAYEQYF. Written as DNA, the CDR3 is TGCGCCAGCAGCCCCCTCAGGGGAAACTTAGACAGGGGTGGAGCTTACGAGCAGTACTTC.